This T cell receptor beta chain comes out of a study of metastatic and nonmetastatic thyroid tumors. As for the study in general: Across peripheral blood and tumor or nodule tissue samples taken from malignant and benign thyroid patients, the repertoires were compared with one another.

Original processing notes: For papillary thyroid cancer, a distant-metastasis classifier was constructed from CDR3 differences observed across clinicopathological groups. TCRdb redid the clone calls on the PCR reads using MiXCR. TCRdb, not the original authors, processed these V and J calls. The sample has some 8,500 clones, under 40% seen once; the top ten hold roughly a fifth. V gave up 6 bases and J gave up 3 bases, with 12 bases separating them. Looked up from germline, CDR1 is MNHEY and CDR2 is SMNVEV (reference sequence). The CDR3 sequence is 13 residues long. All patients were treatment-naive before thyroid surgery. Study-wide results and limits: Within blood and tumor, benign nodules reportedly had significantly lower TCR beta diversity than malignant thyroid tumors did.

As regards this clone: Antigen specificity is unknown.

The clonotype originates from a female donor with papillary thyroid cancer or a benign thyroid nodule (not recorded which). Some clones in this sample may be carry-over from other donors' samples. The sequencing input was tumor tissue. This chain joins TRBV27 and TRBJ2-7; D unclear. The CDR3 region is CASRWAPGYEQYF. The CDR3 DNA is TGTGCCAGCAGATGGGCTCCGGGCTACGAGCAGTACTTC.